Sequencing of this T cell receptor beta chain was carried out in a study of OX40 agonist ivuxolimab in advanced cancers. Study information: Clinicians treated patients with ivuxolimab, an agonistic anti-OX40 (CD134) antibody.

Study-level results: CD8+ T cells averaged more expanded clones than CD4+. At 0.1 to 3.0 mg/kg, CD4+ and CD8+ blood T cells expanded clonally by week 6.

TCRdb's copy holds only in-frame clones and misses some; the assay was immunoSEQ multiplex PCR. The table lists nearly 60,000 clones, roughly 88% of them singletons. V shed 6 bases and J shed 0 bases, with 11 bases lying between them. Germline V gives CDR1 LNHDA, CDR2 SQIVND (reference sequence). The CDR3 runs to 15 residues. A word on this clone: Its antigen is unknown.

The receptor was isolated from an adult with an advanced solid tumor such as melanoma, head and neck, liver or kidney cancer. Sequencing was performed on CD4+ or CD8+ T cells sorted from blood, taken in a trial of the OX40 agonist ivuxolimab. The chain couples TRBV19 to TRBJ1-4, with unresolved D. Here the CDR3 DNA reads TGTGCCAGTAGCTCCGGGAGTGCAACTAATGAAAAACTGTTTTTT. It yields the protein CASSSGSATNEKLFF.